A single sample is the source of the 30 T cell receptor beta chains below, sequenced in a study of blood T cell repertoires in COVID-19. Clones were read by immunoSEQ multiplex PCR, and TCRdb kept only the in-frame ones, dropping some. The sample contains fewer than 100,000 clones, under 85% of which appear only once. Sample: peripheral blood. The receptors stem from a man between 65 and 85 years old with acute or convalescent COVID-19.

The chain carries TRBV24-1 and TRBJ2-7; TRBD1 aligns across 8 bases. The germline V gene has CDR1 KGHDR and CDR2 SFDVKD. The CDR3 runs to 15 residues. J gave up 3 bases and V 3 bases, and 6 bases lay outside the gene matches. The CDR3 sequence is CATSDGTGTGYEQYF. The CDR3 DNA is TGTGCCACCAGTGATGGTACCGGGACAGGCTACGAGCAGTACTTC.

V usage is TRBV28 and J usage is TRBJ2-5, with unresolved D. The CDR3 runs 12 residues. In germline, CDR1 is MDHEN, CDR2 SYDVKM. V was pared by 2 bases and J by 2 bases, with 3 bases between. CDR3 bases: TGTGCCAGCAGTTTACAGCAAGAGACCCAGTACTTC. Translating it yields CASSLQQETQYF.

V and J are TRBV5-1 and TRBJ2-1; TRBD2 aligns across 7 bases. CDR1 is SGHRS, CDR2 YFSETQ, per germline. The V and J ends lost 4 bases and 7 bases, in that order; junction bases with no gene match: 8. CDR3 length equals 14 residues. The CDR3 loop reads CASSIGTNENEQFF. The CDR3 DNA sequence: TGCGCCAGCAGCATAGGGACTAATGAGAATGAGCAGTTCTTC.

The V gene is TRBV28, the J gene TRBJ1-6, with D tentatively TRBD1 (5 bases). Germline V CDR1 and CDR2: MDHEN, SYDVKM. V was clipped by 5 bases and J by 13 bases, with 12 bases between them. The CDR3 loop spans 12 amino acids. Here the CDR3 reads CASSVAGGPLHF. The DNA of the CDR3 is TGTGCCAGCAGTGTTGCCGGGGGGCCCCTCCACTTT.

The rearrangement links TRBV4-1 to TRBJ1-4; D is possibly TRBD1 (5 bases). With 4 bases removed from V and 11 bases from J, the gap between germline ends came to 11 bases. There are 12 residues in the CDR3. Germline V gene sequence: CDR1 MGHRA, CDR2 YSYEKL. The CDR3 loop is CASSPVGGKLFF. The CDR3 DNA reads as TGCGCCAGCAGCCCTGTTGGGGGGAAACTGTTTTTT.

V is TRBV2 and J is TRBJ2-2; D is perhaps TRBD1 (6 bases). V was trimmed by 4 bases and J by 8 bases, leaving 14 bases between them. The length of the CDR3 is 14 residues. The germline gives CDR1 SNHLY, CDR2 FYNNEI. CDR3 sequence: CASSGLGQSGELFF. CDR3 DNA: TGTGCCAGCAGTGGCTTAGGACAGTCAGGGGAGCTGTTTTTT.

This clone came up once. For the CDR3, the DNA is TGTGCCTGGAGTCAGGGTGGGCAGGTCTACGAGCAGTACTTC. Translated: CAWSQGGQVYEQYF. This sequence joins TRBV30 and TRBJ2-7, with D maybe TRBD1 (5 bases). The V end lost 2 bases, the J end lost 3 bases, and 14 bases lay between the germline ends. CDR3 length: 14 residues. Per germline, CDR1 GTSNPN and CDR2 SVGIG (reference sequence).

CDR3 sequence reads: CASSMTGQGWGDTQYF. CDR3 sequence (DNA): TGCGCCAGCAGTATGACTGGACAGGGGTGGGGAGATACGCAGTATTTT. V is TRBV23-1 and J is TRBJ2-3, with TRBD1 identical over 9 bases. TRBV23-1 is an open reading frame whose function is uncertain. The CDR3 runs to 16 residues. V shed 5 bases and J 5 bases; nucleotides not matched to a gene: 11.

This clone was picked up one time. The chain couples TRBV7-2 to TRBJ1-5, with D possibly TRBD1 on 5 matching bases. V lost 1 base, J lost 5 bases, and 12 bases lay in between. CDR3 length: 15 amino acids. Germline CDR1 and CDR2: SGHTA and FQGNSA. The CDR3 region is CASSLGGDGHQPQHF. CDR3 sequence (DNA): TGTGCCAGCAGCTTAGGGGGGGACGGACATCAGCCCCAGCATTTT.

This rearrangement joins TRBV12-3 or TRBV12-4 to TRBJ1-2, with D unclear. The germline V and J ends were trimmed by 5 bases and 5 bases, with 12 bases remaining between them. CDR3 size: 13 residues. The CDR3 DNA follows: TGTGCCAGCAGTCCATTGACTGGTTATGGCTACACCTTC. The encoded protein is CASSPLTGYGYTF.

This rearrangement joins TRBV19 to TRBJ2-1; the D is unclear. CDR3 length: 17 amino acids. Deletions cut 0 bases from V and 7 bases from J, with 19 bases between. Germline V gene sequence: CDR1 LNHDA, CDR2 SQIVND (reference sequence). Here the CDR3 reads CASSIDPAGRNRNEQFF. In DNA form, the CDR3 reads TGTGCCAGTAGTATAGATCCCGCAGGCAGAAATAGGAATGAGCAGTTCTTC.

In this sample, this clone turned up many times. The J gene is TRBJ2-3, the V gene TRBV4-1, with D maybe TRBD2 (5 bases). The germline V gene has CDR1 MGHRA and CDR2 YSYEKL. V lost 4 bases to trimming and J lost 3 bases, with 14 bases between them. There are 15 residues in the CDR3. The CDR3 sequence is CASSPGGGRTDTQYF. CDR3 DNA sequence: TGCGCCAGCAGCCCCGGCGGTGGGAGAACAGATACGCAGTATTTT.

This clone has only one observation. Relative to the germline gene, one junction end is altered; a read error may explain this. This sequence joins TRBV7-3 and TRBJ2-2; a possible D gene is TRBD2 (6 bases). The CDR3 sequence is 15 residues long. The germline V gene has CDR1 SGHTA and CDR2 FQGTGA. The CDR3: CASSLNRENAGELFF. As DNA, the CDR3 is TGTGCCAGCAGCTTAAATCGGGAGAACGCCGGGGAGCTGTTTTTT.

The chain joins TRBV9 to TRBJ1-1; 10 bases are shared with TRBD1. Trimming at V came to 3 bases and at J to 5 bases, leaving 10 bases not matched to a gene. This CDR3 spans 16 amino acids. Germline V gene sequence: CDR1 SGDLS, CDR2 YYNGEE. This CDR3 is CASSASGQGRWTEAFF. In DNA form, the CDR3 reads TGTGCCAGCAGCGCCTCGGGACAGGGGCGGTGGACTGAAGCTTTCTTT.

The J gene is TRBJ2-3, the V gene TRBV19; tentative D call: TRBD2 (6 bases). The CDR3 length is 15 residues. V was shortened by 9 bases and J by 3 bases, with 19 bases between the two germline ends. Germline V gene sequence: CDR1 LNHDA, CDR2 SQIVND (reference sequence). The CDR3 DNA sequence: TGTGCCAGCAAGGACCGCGTGGGGGGTACAGATACGCAGTATTTT. Its protein is CASKDRVGGTDTQYF.

The rearrangement links TRBV1 to TRBJ2-7; the D call of TRBD2 is as the table states it, not checked on the DNA. TRBV1 is noted as a pseudogene. The CDR3 runs 10 residues. CDR3 nucleotides: TGCACCAGCAGGAGAAACGAGCAGTACTTC. This gives the protein CTSRRNEQYF.

This clone was seen only a few times. This chain connects TRBV24-1 to TRBJ2-5, with TRBD1 identical over 8 bases. The germline V gene encodes CDR1 KGHDR and CDR2 SFDVKD. The CDR3 length is 15 residues. V lost 7 bases to trimming and J lost 2 bases; unmatched junction nucleotides: 8. The DNA for the CDR3 is TGTGCCACCAGCCCGGACAGGGCCCCACAAGAGACCCAGTACTTC. It is translated as CATSPDRAPQETQYF.

The chain couples TRBV19 to TRBJ1-5, with 10 bases identical to TRBD1. The CDR3 runs 14 residues. Germline V gene lookup returns CDR1 LNHDA and CDR2 SQIVND (reference sequence). V trimming: 10 bases; J trimming: 6 bases; junction bases outside the gene matches: 9. Here the CDR3 reads CATRGTGEGQPQHF. As DNA, the CDR3 is TGTGCCACCCGCGGGACAGGGGAAGGTCAGCCCCAGCATTTT.

This sequence joins TRBV11-3 and TRBJ2-3, with 9 bases lining up with TRBD1. Germline-derived CDR1 and CDR2 are SGHNT and YENEEA. CDR3 length: 16 residues. The junction had 7 bases not matched to a gene; V was cut back by 3 bases and J by 3 bases. The CDR3 nucleotides are TGTGCCAGCAGCTTCTCCGACAGGGGGAAGACAGATACGCAGTATTTT. Amino acids: CASSFSDRGKTDTQYF.

This chain connects TRBV28 to TRBJ1-2, with 9 nucleotides matching TRBD1. Germline V gene sequence: CDR1 MDHEN, CDR2 SYDVKM. Losses at the gene ends were 5 bases for V and 8 bases for J; bases not matched to a gene: 12. There are 15 residues in the CDR3. CDR3 sequence reads: CASSLQGAQVGGYTF. CDR3 nucleotide sequence: TGTGCCAGCAGTCTACAGGGGGCGCAGGTAGGAGGCTACACCTTC.

This clone has more than one count but fewer than ten. The chain carries TRBV4-3 and TRBJ2-4, with D perhaps TRBD2 (5 bases). This CDR3 has 17 residues. V gave up 0 bases and J gave up 6 bases, with 18 bases separating them. Germline V gives CDR1 LGHNA, CDR2 YSLEER. CDR3 nucleotides: TGCGCCAGCAGCCAAGAGGCTCCCGGGGATGAGGGAAACATTCAGTACTTC. Translation gives CASSQEAPGDEGNIQYF.

The chain is built from TRBV14 and TRBJ2-7; D perhaps matches TRBD2 (6 bases). Trimming removed 6 bases from V and 3 bases from J, with 15 bases in between. This CDR3 has 14 amino acids. Per the germline V gene, CDR1 is SGHDN and CDR2 is FVKESK. Here the CDR3 reads CASSFGGGNYEQYF. CDR3 DNA sequence: TGTGCCAGCAGTTTCGGTGGAGGGAACTACGAGCAGTACTTC.

V and J are TRBV28 and TRBJ1-2; tentative D call: TRBD1 (5 bases). Germline V gene lookup returns CDR1 MDHEN and CDR2 SYDVKM. V was clipped by 5 bases and J by 3 bases, with 16 bases between them. This CDR3 region has 15 residues. CDR3 in amino acids: CASSRYLRADYGYTF. The CDR3, as DNA: TGTGCCAGCAGTCGTTACCTCAGGGCGGACTATGGCTACACCTTC.

V gene TRBV6-1 combines with J gene TRBJ1-3; D not resolved. This CDR3 contains 16 residues. CDR1 MNHNS and CDR2 SASEGT come from the germline V gene. Trimming took off 3 bases at V and 0 bases at J, with 12 bases between the two ends. The CDR3 coding sequence is TGTGCCAGCAGTGATCCTTTAACCAGCTCTGGAAACACCATATATTTT. Protein: CASSDPLTSSGNTIYF.

This clone was detected a few times. The chain recombines TRBV24-1 with TRBJ2-1; TRBD2 matches 13 bases. Germline CDR1 and CDR2: KGHDR and SFDVKD. Trimming cost V 4 bases and J 6 bases; bases outside gene matches: 5. This CDR3 has 16 amino acids. The CDR3, as DNA: TGTGCCACCAGTGAGGCTACTAGCGGGAGGGGCAATGAGCAGTTCTTC. Translation gives CATSEATSGRGNEQFF.

The J gene is TRBJ2-5, the V gene TRBV7-3; 12 bases align to TRBD1. CDR3 length equals 15 residues. CDR1 is SGHTA, CDR2 FQGTGA, per germline. V shed 5 bases and J 6 bases; nucleotides not matched to a gene: 7. The CDR3 sequence: CASSTTGTGGQTQYF. In DNA form, the CDR3 reads TGTGCCAGCAGCACTACCGGGACAGGGGGCCAGACCCAGTACTTC.

The V gene is TRBV5-4, the J gene TRBJ2-3, with 8 bases identical to TRBD1. Losses at the gene ends were 3 bases for V and 0 bases for J; bases not matched to a gene: 3. This CDR3 has 15 residues. Per the germline V gene, CDR1 is SGHNT and CDR2 is YYREEE (reference sequence). Here the CDR3 reads CASSSDRASTDTQYF. The CDR3 bases are TGTGCCAGCAGCTCGGACAGGGCTAGCACAGATACGCAGTATTTT. The full variable domain, completed using reference TRBV5-4 and TRBJ2-3, is ETGVTQSPTHLIKTRGQQVTLRCSSQSGHNTVSWYQQALGQGPQFIFQYYREEENGRGNFPPRFSGLQFPNYSSELNVNALELDDSALYLCASSSDRASTDTQYFGPGTRLTVL.

V usage is TRBV28 and J usage is TRBJ2-1, with TRBD1 as a possible D gene (5 bases). The CDR3 length is 12 residues. Germline V gene sequence: CDR1 MDHEN, CDR2 SYDVKM. Trimming removed 3 bases from V and 6 bases from J, with 6 bases in between. The CDR3 is CASSLGLNEQFF. The CDR3 DNA is TGTGCCAGCAGTTTGGGGCTCAATGAGCAGTTCTTC.

V and J are TRBV7-9 and TRBJ1-2, with D possibly being TRBD1 (5 bases). Germline CDR1 reads SEHNR; CDR2 reads FQNEAQ (reference sequence). V lost 1 base and J lost 1, with 7 bases in between. This CDR3 contains 14 residues. The CDR3 coding sequence is TGTGCCAGCAGCTTAGTACAGGATAACTATGGCTACACCTTC. This sequence encodes CASSLVQDNYGYTF.

The chain couples TRBV28 to TRBJ2-7, with D possibly being TRBD2 (5 bases). The CDR3 extends over 17 amino acids. V was cut by 4 bases and J by 1 base, with 20 bases left in between. Germline CDR1 reads MDHEN; CDR2 reads SYDVKM. The chain's CDR3 is CASSSAAGRARSYEQYF. In DNA form, the CDR3 reads TGTGCCAGCAGTTCCGCCGCGGGTCGCGCTAGATCCTACGAGCAGTACTTC.